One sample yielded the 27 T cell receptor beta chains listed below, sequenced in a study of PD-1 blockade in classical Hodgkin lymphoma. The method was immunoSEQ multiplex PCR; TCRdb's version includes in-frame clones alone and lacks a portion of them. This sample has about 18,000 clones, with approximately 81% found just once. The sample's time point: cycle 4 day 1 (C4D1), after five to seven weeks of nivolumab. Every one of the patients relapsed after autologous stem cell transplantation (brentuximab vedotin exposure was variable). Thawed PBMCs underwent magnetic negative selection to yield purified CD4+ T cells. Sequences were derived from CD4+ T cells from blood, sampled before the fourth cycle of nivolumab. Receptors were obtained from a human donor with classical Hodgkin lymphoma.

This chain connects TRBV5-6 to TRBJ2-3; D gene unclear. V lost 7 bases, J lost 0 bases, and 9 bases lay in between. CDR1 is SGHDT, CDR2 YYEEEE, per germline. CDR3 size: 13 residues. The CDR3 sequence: CASRWGSTDTQYF. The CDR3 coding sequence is TGTGCCAGCCGATGGGGTAGCACAGATACGCAGTATTTT.

CDR3: CASSDSGGGRRAFF. CDR3 bases: TGCGCCAGCAGCGATTCAGGAGGGGGGCGCAGAGCTTTCTTT. The chain joins TRBV5-1 to TRBJ1-1; D is possibly TRBD1 (6 bases). Germline CDR1 and CDR2: SGHRS and YFSETQ. There are 14 residues in the CDR3. V lost 4 bases, J lost 10 bases, and 20 bases lay in between.

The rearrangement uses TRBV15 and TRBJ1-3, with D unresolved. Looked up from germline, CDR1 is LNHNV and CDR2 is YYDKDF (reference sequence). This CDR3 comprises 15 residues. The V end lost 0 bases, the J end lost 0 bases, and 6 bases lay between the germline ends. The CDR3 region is CATSRDTNSGNTIYF. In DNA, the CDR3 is TGTGCCACCAGCAGAGACACAAACTCTGGAAACACCATATATTTT.

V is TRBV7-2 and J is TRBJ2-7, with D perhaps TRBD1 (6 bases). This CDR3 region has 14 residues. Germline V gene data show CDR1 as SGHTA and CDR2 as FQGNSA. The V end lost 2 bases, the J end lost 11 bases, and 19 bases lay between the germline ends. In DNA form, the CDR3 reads TGTGCCAGCAGCTTAAATTTTAAAGGGGGTCCAGAGTACTTC. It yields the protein CASSLNFKGGPEYF. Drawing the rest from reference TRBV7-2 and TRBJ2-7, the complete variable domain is GAGVSQSPSNKVTEKGKDVELRCDPISGHTALYWYRQSLGQGLEFLIYFQGNSAPDKSGLPSDRFSAERTGGSVSTLTIQRTQQEDSAVYLCASSLNFKGGPEYFGPGTRLTVT.

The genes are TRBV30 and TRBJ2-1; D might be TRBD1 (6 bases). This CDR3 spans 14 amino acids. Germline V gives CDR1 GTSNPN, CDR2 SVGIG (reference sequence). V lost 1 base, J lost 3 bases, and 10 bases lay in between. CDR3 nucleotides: TGTGCCTGGAGTGGGGACACGGACTACAATGAGCAGTTCTTC. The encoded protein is CAWSGDTDYNEQFF.

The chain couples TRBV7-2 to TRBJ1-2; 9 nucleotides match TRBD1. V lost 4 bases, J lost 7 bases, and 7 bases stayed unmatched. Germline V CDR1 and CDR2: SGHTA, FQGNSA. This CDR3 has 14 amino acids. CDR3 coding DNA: TGTGCCAGCAGCTCAACCGGGACAGGGACTGGCTACACCTTC. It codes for CASSSTGTGTGYTF.

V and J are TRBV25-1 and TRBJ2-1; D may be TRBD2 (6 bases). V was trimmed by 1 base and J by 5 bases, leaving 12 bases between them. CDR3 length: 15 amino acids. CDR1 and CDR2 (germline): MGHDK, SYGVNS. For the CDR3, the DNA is TGTGCCAGCAGTGAATCCGGGGGAGTGGACAATGAGCAGTTCTTC. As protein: CASSESGGVDNEQFF.

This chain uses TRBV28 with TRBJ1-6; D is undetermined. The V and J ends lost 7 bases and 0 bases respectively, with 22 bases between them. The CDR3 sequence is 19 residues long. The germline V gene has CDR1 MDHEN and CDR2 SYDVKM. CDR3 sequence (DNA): TGTGCCAGCATTCCTCGGTTGGCGACCCTAAGCTCCTATAATTCACCCCTCCACTTT. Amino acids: CASIPRLATLSSYNSPLHF.

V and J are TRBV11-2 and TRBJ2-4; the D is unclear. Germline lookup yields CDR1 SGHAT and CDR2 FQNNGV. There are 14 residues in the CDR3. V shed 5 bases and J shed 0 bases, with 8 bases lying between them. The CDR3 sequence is CASSTRLAKNIQYF. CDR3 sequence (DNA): TGTGCCAGCAGCACCCGACTAGCCAAAAACATTCAGTACTTC.

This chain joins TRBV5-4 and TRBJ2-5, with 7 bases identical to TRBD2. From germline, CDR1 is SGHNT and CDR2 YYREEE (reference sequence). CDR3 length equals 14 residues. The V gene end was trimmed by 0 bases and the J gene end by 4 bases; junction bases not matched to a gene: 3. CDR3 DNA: TGTGCCAGCAGCTTGGGGGACTATAGAGAGACCCAGTACTTC. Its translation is CASSLGDYRETQYF.

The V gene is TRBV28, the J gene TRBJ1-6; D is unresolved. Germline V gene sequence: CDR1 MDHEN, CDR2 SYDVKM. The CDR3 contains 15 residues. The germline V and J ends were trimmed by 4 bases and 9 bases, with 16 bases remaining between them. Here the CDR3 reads CASSSLTRQSSPLHF. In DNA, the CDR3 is TGTGCCAGCAGTTCCCTTACTCGGCAGAGTTCACCCCTCCACTTT. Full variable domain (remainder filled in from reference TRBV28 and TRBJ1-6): DVKVTQSSRYLVKRTGEKVFLECVQDMDHENMFWYRQDPGLGLRLIYFSYDVKMKEKGDIPEGYSVSREKKERFSLILESASTNQTSMYLCASSSLTRQSSPLHFGNGTRLTVT.

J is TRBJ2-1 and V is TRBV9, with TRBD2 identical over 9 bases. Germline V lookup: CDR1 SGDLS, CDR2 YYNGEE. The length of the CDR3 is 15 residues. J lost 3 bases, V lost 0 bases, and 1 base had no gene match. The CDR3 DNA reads TGTGCCAGCAGCGTAGGAGCGGGGGGCTACAATGAGCAGTTCTTC. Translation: CASSVGAGGYNEQFF. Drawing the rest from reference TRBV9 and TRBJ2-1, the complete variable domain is DSGVTQTPKHLITATGQRVTLRCSPRSGDLSVYWYQQSLDQGLQFLIQYYNGEERAKGNILERFSAQQFPDLHSELNLSSLELGDSALYFCASSVGAGGYNEQFFGPGTRLTVL.

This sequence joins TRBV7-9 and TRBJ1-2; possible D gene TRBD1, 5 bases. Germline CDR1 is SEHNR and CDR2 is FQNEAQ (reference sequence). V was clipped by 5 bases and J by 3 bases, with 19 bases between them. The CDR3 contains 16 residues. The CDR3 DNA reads TGTGCCAGCAGCCGGGGACGGCCCCAGCAATACTATGGCTACACCTTC. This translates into CASSRGRPQQYYGYTF.

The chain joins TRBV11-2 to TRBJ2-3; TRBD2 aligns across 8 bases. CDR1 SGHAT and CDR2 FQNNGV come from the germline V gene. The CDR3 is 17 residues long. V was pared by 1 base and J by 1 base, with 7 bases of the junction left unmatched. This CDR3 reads CASSLAIGRGGTDTQYF. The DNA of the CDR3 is TGTGCCAGCAGCTTAGCAATAGGGCGGGGGGGCACAGATACGCAGTATTTT.

CDR3 residues: CASSPRGRGEQFF. DNA for the CDR3: TGTGCCAGCTCACCCAGGGGGCGCGGTGAGCAGTTCTTC. J is TRBJ2-1 and V is TRBV18, with 8 nucleotides matching TRBD1. Germline V CDR1 and CDR2: KGHSH, LQKENI. With V trimmed by 3 bases and J by 9 bases, 4 bases remained unmatched. The CDR3 extends over 13 amino acids.

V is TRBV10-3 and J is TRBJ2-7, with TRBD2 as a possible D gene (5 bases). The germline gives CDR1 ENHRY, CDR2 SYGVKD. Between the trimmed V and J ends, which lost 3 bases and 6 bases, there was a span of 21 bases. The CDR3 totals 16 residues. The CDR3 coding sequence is TGTGCCATCAGTGACCCTTCCGCCAGCGGAGCCATCGAGCAGTACTTC. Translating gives CAISDPSASGAIEQYF.

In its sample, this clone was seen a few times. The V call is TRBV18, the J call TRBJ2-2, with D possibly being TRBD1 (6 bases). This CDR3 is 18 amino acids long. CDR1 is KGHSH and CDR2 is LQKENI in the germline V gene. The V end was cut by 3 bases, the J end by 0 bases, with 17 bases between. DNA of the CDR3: TGTGCCAGCTCACCTTGGCCTCCACAGGGCGCGAACACCGGGGAGCTGTTTTTT. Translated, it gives CASSPWPPQGANTGELFF. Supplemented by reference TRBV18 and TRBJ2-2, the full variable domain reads NAGVMQNPRHLVRRRGQEARLRCSPMKGHSHVYWYRQLPEEGLKFMVYLQKENIIDESGMPKERFSAEFPKEGPSILRIQQVVRGDSAAYFCASSPWPPQGANTGELFFGEGSRLTVL.

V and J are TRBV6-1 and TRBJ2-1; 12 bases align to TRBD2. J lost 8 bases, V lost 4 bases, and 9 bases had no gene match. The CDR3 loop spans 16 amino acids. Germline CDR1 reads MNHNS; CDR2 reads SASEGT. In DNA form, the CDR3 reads TGTGCCAGCAGTGCTATCGCTAGCGGGGGGGCCCATGAGCAGTTCTTC. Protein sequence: CASSAIASGGAHEQFF.

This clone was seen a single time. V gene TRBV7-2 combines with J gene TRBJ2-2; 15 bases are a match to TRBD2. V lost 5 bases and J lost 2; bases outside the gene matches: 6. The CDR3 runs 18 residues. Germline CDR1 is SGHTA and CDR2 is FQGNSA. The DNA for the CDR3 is TGTGCCAGCAGCCCCTCGGGACTAGCGGGGGGAAACACCGGGGAGCTGTTTTTT. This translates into CASSPSGLAGGNTGELFF.

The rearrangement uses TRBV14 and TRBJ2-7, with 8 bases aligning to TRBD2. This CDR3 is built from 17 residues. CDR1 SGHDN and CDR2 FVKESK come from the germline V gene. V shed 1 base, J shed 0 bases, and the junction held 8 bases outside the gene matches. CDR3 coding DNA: TGTGCCAGCAGCCAAGCCCTCGGGCTAGCGGGCTCCTACGAGCAGTACTTC. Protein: CASSQALGLAGSYEQYF.

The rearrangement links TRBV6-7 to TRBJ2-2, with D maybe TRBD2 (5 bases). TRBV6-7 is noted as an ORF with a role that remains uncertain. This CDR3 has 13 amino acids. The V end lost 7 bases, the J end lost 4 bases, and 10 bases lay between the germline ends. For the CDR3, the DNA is TGTGCCAGCATCAGAGGGTTCACCGGGGAGCTGTTTTTT. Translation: CASIRGFTGELFF.

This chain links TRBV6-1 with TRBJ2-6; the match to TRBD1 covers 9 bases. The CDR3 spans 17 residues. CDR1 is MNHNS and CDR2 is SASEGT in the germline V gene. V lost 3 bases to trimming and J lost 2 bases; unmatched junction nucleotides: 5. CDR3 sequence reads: CASSDGQGLAGANVLTF. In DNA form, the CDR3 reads TGTGCCAGCAGTGACGGACAGGGGCTAGCTGGGGCCAACGTCCTGACTTTC.

The DNA for the CDR3 is TGCGCCAGCAGCTTGAGAGGGACAGCTGACTCTGGGGCCAACGTCCTGACTTTC. It is translated as CASSLRGTADSGANVLTF. The chain uses TRBV4-3 and TRBJ2-6, with 7 bases matching TRBD1. Germline CDR1 is LGHNA and CDR2 is YSLEER. V gave up 5 bases and J gave up 0 bases; unmatched junction bases: 10. This CDR3 contains 18 residues.

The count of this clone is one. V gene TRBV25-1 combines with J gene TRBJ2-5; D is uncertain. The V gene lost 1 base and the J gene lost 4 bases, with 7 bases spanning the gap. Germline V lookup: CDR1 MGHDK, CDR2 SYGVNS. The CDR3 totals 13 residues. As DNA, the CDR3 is TGTGCCAGCAGTGAATTATACACAGAGACCCAGTACTTC. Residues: CASSELYTETQYF.

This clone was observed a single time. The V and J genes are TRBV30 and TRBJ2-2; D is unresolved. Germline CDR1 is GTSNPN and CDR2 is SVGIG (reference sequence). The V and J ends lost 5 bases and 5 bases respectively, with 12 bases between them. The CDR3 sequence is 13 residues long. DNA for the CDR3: TGTGCCTGGGCCGGACGAGCGACCGGGGAGCTGTTTTTT. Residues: CAWAGRATGELFF. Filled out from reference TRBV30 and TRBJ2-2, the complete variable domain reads SQTIHQWPATLVQPVGSPLSLECTVEGTSNPNLYWYRQAAGRGLQLLFYSVGIGQISSEVPQNLSASRPQDRQFILSSKKLLLSDSGFYLCAWAGRATGELFFGEGSRLTVL.

The DNA of the CDR3 is TGTGCCAGCAAGGCAAGCCCTCAACAGCCCCAGCATTTT. Its translation: CASKASPQQPQHF. This rearrangement joins TRBV6-1 to TRBJ1-5; D unresolved. With 7 bases removed from V and 7 bases from J, the gap between germline ends came to 14 bases. Germline assignment: CDR1 MNHNS and CDR2 SASEGT. The CDR3 runs to 13 residues.

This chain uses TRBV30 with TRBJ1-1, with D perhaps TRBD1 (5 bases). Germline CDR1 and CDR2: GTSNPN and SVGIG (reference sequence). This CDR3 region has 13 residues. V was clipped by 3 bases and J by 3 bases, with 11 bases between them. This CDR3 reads CAWRKQEHTEAFF. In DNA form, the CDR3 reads TGTGCCTGGAGGAAACAGGAACACACTGAAGCTTTCTTT.